This T cell receptor beta chain originates from a study of CD8+CD57+ T cells in acquired aplastic anemia. At the level of the study: Sorted CD4+ plus CD8+ cells gave DNA averaging roughly 3 ug. Whole-study results and caveats: Twenty-nine shared CD8+ CDR3s appeared highly expressed within patients' immunodominant clones.

The CDR3 sequence is 15 residues long. V lost 0 bases to trimming and J lost 5 bases, with 14 bases between them. The V gene's germline CDR1 is LNHNV and CDR2 YYDKDF (reference sequence). Comments on this clonotype: The antigen is undetermined.

Genomic DNA was employed as the template in profiling TCR beta VDJ and CDR3. TCRdb reprocessed the reads via MiXCR and lists one record per CDR3 protein. Among approximately 250,000 distinct CDR3 sequences listed, 82% were seen once. The patients chosen for sequencing had shown expansion of CD8+CD57+ cells (detected by flow cytometry). This TCR came from a human donor with aplastic anemia. Sequenced: sorted CD4+, CD8+, or CD8+CD57+ T cells (not recorded which) from PBMCs. J is TRBJ2-7 and V is TRBV15; D unresolved. The chain's CDR3 is CATSRDLPLRNEQYV. For the CDR3, the DNA is TGTGCCACCAGCAGAGATTTGCCCCTTAGGAACGAGCAGTACGTC.